This passage covers 2 T cell receptor beta chains from one sample sequenced in a study of CD8 T cells in Susac syndrome (dated by TCRdb to about 2019). Library method: the immunoSEQ multiplex PCR assay. RNA was extracted using the RNeasy kit, and about 0.45 to 1 microgram was reverse transcribed with random hexamers. Starting from the raw public reads, TCRdb applied fastp trimming at Q25, assembled clones with MiXCR and retained in-frame beta chains. Rows with a matching CDR3 protein are joined into one entry that keeps the most common DNA and genes. For this sample there are approximately 25,000 distinct CDR3 sequences; around 93% appear just once. 0.55% to 0.8% of the sample is taken by the ten largest. Sequenced: CD8+ T cells from PBMCs. Receptors originate from a human donor with Susac syndrome.

This chain's CDR3 is CASSPVAGGYGETQYF. The CDR3 DNA is TGTGCCAGCAGTCCAGTAGCGGGGGGCTACGGGGAGACCCAGTACTTC. V and J are TRBV12-3 or TRBV12-4 and TRBJ2-5, with TRBD2 identical over 10 bases. J lost 5 bases, V lost 5 bases, and 11 bases had no gene match. CDR3 length equals 16 residues.

The chain uses TRBV6-6 and TRBJ2-7; unclear D gene. Germline CDR1 reads MNHNY; CDR2 reads SVGAGI (reference sequence). The CDR3 is made up of 15 amino acids. The ends were cut back, 0 bases at V and 0 bases at J, with 9 bases in the middle. The CDR3 region has the DNA TGTGCCAGCAGTTACTCCCCATCGGGCTCCTACGAGCAGTACTTC. Protein product: CASSYSPSGSYEQYF.